The 13 T cell receptor beta chains below come from one sample, sequenced in a study of OX40 agonist ivuxolimab in advanced cancers. Using immunoSEQ multiplex PCR, the repertoire was profiled, and TCRdb retains in-frame clones only, with some absent. The repertoire holds about 31,000 clones, with just under 90% as singletons. The sequencing used CD4+ or CD8+ T cells sorted from blood, collected in a trial of the OX40 agonist ivuxolimab. These receptors all stem from an adult with an advanced solid tumor such as melanoma, head and neck, liver or kidney cancer.

The chain carries TRBV27 and TRBJ2-7; D is unresolved. Trimming stripped 2 bases from V and 3 bases from J, with 8 bases between. Germline lookup yields CDR1 MNHEY and CDR2 SMNVEV (reference sequence). This CDR3 has 13 residues. CDR3 DNA sequence: TGTGCCAGCAGTTTAAGGGCCGTCTACGAGCAGTACTTC. Residues: CASSLRAVYEQYF.

The CDR3 here is CASTQLGYNEQFF. Written as DNA, the CDR3 is TGTGCCAGCACTCAACTCGGCTACAATGAGCAGTTCTTC. The J gene is TRBJ2-1, the V gene TRBV6-5; D unclear. The CDR3 length is 13 residues. V lost 7 bases to trimming and J lost 3 bases, with 10 bases between them. Germline CDR1 MNHEY, CDR2 SVGAGI.

This chain joins TRBV11-2 and TRBJ2-2; the D is unclear. This CDR3 is 14 amino acids long. Between the trimmed V and J ends, which lost 4 bases and 4 bases, there was a span of 10 bases. Germline lookup yields CDR1 SGHAT and CDR2 FQNNGV. DNA for the CDR3: TGTGCCAGCAGCTCACGGGTCTTCACCGGGGAGCTGTTTTTT. Its protein is CASSSRVFTGELFF.

The chain recombines TRBV13 with TRBJ2-1, with no clear D. Deletions cut 2 bases from V and 0 bases from J, with 11 bases between. The CDR3 has 16 amino acids. Germline CDR1 PRHDT, CDR2 FYEKMQ (reference sequence). The CDR3 here is CASSLKGTVSYNEQFF. CDR3 nucleotide sequence: TGTGCCAGCAGCTTAAAAGGAACCGTCTCCTACAATGAGCAGTTCTTC.

CDR3: CASSLGPGTEQFF. The CDR3 DNA is TGTGCCAGCAGCTTAGGTCCAGGGACAGAGCAGTTCTTC. This chain joins TRBV11-2 and TRBJ2-1, with D perhaps TRBD1 (6 bases). The CDR3 has 13 amino acids. Trimming stripped 1 base from V and 10 bases from J, with 11 bases between. Germline V lookup: CDR1 SGHAT, CDR2 FQNNGV.

The chain employs TRBV5-1 and TRBJ2-3; D ambiguous. There are 15 residues in the CDR3. The V gene's germline CDR1 is SGHRS and CDR2 YFSETQ. V gave up 0 bases and J gave up 2 bases, with 10 bases separating them. For the CDR3, the DNA is TGCGCCAGCAGCTTGGTAAGCTACCCCACAGATACGCAGTATTTT. As protein: CASSLVSYPTDTQYF.

This chain connects TRBV7-9 to TRBJ2-2; 7 bases agree with TRBD2. The junction had 9 bases not matched to a gene; V was cut back by 4 bases and J by 1 base. Germline lookup yields CDR1 SEHNR and CDR2 FQNEAQ (reference sequence). CDR3 length equals 17 residues. In DNA, the CDR3 is TGTGCCAGCAGCTCACCCCGGGAGCGGGGGAACACCGGGGAGCTGTTTTTT. Translated: CASSSPRERGNTGELFF.

The CDR3 DNA is TGTGCCAGTAGTTTCGGGGTAACCTACGAGCAGTACTTC. It codes for CASSFGVTYEQYF. V and J are TRBV19 and TRBJ2-7, with a weak D call TRBD2 (5 bases). The V gene lost 5 bases and the J gene lost 2 bases, with 10 bases spanning the gap. This CDR3 has 13 residues. Germline CDR1 and CDR2: LNHDA and SQIVND (reference sequence).

V gene TRBV5-4 combines with J gene TRBJ2-7; TRBD2 matches at 8 bases. The CDR3 covers 15 residues. J was trimmed by 0 bases and V by 1 base; bases with no gene match: 3. The germline CDR1 and CDR2 sequences are SGHNT and YYREEE (reference sequence). CDR3 nucleotide sequence: TGTGCCAGCAGCTTGTGGCGGGAGGTCTCCTACGAGCAGTACTTC. Translating gives CASSLWREVSYEQYF. The full variable domain, in which reference TRBV5-4 and TRBJ2-7 provide the parts outside the CDR3, is ETGVTQSPTHLIKTRGQQVTLRCSSQSGHNTVSWYQQALGQGPQFIFQYYREEENGRGNFPPRFSGLQFPNYSSELNVNALELDDSALYLCASSLWREVSYEQYFGPGTRLTVT.

This rearrangement joins TRBV6-5 to TRBJ2-7; no clear D gene. V lost 6 bases and J 4 bases, leaving 7 bases between the germline ends. The CDR3 spans 11 residues. Germline CDR1 and CDR2: MNHEY and SVGAGI. The CDR3 sequence is CASSTNYEQYF. CDR3 sequence (DNA): TGTGCCAGCAGCACCAATTACGAGCAGTACTTC.

The chain links TRBV2 to TRBJ1-1; D is unclear. V shed 6 bases and J shed 1 base, with 18 bases lying between them. This CDR3 has 16 amino acids. From germline, CDR1 is SNHLY and CDR2 FYNNEI. The CDR3 DNA sequence: TGTGCCAGCAGGGCCGACTCTAACCGAGGGAACACTGAAGCTTTCTTT. Translated, it gives CASRADSNRGNTEAFF.

The chain is built from TRBV29-1 and TRBJ2-1; the D is unclear. Trimming pared 3 bases from V and 1 base from J, leaving 4 bases between. CDR1 and CDR2 (germline): SQVTM, ANQGSEA. The CDR3 loop spans 12 amino acids. The CDR3 here is CSVEGSYNEQFF. The CDR3 nucleotides read TGCAGCGTTGAGGGATCCTACAATGAGCAGTTCTTC.

The chain is built from TRBV21-1 and TRBJ2-7. TRBV21-1 is described as a pseudogene. The CDR3 runs to 17 residues. For the CDR3, the DNA is TGTGCCAGCAGCAAACCCCCGCAATTGGGGGTTCTTTACGAGCAGTACTTC. As protein: CASSKPPQLGVLYEQYF.